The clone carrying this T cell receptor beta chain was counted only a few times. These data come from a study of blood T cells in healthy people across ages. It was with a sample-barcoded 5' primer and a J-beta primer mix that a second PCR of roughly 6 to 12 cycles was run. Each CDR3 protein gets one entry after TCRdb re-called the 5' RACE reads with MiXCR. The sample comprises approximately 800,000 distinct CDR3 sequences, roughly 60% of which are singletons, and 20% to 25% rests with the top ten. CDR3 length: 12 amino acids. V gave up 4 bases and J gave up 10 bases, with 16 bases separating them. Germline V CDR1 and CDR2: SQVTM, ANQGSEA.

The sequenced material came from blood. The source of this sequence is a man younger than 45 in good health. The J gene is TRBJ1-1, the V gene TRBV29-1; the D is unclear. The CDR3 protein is CSVGKEGRAAFF. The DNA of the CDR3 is TGCAGCGTTGGAAAGGAGGGAAGGGCAGCTTTCTTT.